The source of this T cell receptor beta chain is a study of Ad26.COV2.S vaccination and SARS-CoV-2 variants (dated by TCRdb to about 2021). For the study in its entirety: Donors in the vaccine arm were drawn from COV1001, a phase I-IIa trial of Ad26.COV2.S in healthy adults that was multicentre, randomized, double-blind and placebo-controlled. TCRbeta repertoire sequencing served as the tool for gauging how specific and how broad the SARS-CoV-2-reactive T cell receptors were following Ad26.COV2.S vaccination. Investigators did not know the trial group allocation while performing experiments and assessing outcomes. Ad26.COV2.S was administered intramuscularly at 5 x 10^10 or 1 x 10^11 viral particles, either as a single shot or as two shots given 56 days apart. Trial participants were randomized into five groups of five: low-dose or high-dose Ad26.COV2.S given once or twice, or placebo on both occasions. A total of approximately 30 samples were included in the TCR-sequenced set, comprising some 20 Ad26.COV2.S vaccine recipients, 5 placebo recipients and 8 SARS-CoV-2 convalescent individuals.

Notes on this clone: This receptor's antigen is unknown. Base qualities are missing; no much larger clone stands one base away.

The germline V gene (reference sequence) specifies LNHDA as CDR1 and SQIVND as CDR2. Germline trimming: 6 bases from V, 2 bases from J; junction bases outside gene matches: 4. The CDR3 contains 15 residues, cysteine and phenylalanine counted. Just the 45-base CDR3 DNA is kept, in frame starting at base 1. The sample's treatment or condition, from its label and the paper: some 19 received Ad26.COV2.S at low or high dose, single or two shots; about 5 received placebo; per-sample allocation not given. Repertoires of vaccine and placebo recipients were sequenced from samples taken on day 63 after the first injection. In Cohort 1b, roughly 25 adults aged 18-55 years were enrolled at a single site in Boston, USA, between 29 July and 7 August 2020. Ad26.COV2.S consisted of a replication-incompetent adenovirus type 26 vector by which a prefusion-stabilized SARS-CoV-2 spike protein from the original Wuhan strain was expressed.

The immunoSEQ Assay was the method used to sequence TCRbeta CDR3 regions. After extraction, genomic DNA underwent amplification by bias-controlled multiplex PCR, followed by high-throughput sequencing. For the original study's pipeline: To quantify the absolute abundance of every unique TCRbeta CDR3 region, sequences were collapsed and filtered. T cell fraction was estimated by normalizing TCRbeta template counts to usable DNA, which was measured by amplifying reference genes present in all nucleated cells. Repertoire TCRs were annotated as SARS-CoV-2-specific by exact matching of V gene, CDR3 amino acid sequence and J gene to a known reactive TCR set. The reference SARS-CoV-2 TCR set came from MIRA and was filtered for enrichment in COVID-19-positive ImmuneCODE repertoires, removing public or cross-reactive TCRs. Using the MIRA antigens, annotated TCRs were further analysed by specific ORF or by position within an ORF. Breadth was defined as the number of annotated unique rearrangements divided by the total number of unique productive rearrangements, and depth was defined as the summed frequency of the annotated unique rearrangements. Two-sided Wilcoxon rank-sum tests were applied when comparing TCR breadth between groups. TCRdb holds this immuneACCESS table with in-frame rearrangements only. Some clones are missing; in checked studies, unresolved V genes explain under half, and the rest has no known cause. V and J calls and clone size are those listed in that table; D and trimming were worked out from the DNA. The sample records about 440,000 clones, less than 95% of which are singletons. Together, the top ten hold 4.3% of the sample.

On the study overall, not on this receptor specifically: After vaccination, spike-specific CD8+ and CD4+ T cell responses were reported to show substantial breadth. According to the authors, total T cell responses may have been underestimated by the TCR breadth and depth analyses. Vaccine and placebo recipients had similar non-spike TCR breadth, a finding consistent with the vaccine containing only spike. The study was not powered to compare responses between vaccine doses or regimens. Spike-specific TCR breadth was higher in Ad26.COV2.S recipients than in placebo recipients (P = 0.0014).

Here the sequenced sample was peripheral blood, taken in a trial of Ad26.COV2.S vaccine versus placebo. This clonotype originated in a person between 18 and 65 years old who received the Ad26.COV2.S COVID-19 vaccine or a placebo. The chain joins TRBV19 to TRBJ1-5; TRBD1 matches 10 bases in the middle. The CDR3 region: CASRTGGAGNQPQHF. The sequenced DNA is TGTGCCAGTAGGACAGGGGGCGCGGGCAATCAGCCCCAGCATTTT.